This entry lists 24 T cell receptor beta chains sequenced from one sample in a study of cytotoxic CD8 clonotypes in ibrutinib-treated CLL. The protocol was immunoSEQ multiplex PCR, while the TCRdb copy is restricted to in-frame clones and leaves out a portion. Counted here are about 140,000 clones, around 80% occurring once; the ten biggest clones make up roughly 7.2%. The sample in question was PBMCs, obtained after 36 months of ibrutinib treatment. All receptors come from a human donor with chronic lymphocytic leukemia.

The chain combines TRBV5-1 with TRBJ1-1, with a tentative D call TRBD1 (5 bases). Germline V gene sequence: CDR1 SGHRS, CDR2 YFSETQ. Deletions cut 4 bases from V and 5 bases from J, with 12 bases between. This CDR3 has 13 residues. This chain's CDR3 is CASSIQQETEAFF. DNA for the CDR3: TGCGCCAGCAGCATACAACAGGAAACTGAAGCTTTCTTT. Full variable domain (outside the CDR3, taken from reference TRBV5-1 and TRBJ1-1): KAGVTQTPRYLIKTRGQQVTLSCSPISGHRSVSWYQQTPGQGLQFLFEYFSETQRNKGNFPGRFSGRQFSNSRSEMNVSTLELGDSALYLCASSIQQETEAFFGQGTRLTVV.

V is TRBV5-6 and J is TRBJ1-1, with D possibly being TRBD1 (5 bases). The V end was cut by 4 bases, the J end by 5 bases, with 12 bases between. The germline CDR1 and CDR2 sequences are SGHDT and YYEEEE. The CDR3 has 13 amino acids. CDR3 region: CASSQGLVTEAFF. The DNA for the CDR3 is TGTGCCAGCAGCCAGGGTCTTGTTACTGAAGCTTTCTTT.

This chain links TRBV6-5 with TRBJ1-1, with 11 positions matching TRBD1. Looked up from germline, CDR1 is MNHEY and CDR2 is SVGAGI. The CDR3 is 16 residues long. The V and J ends lost 1 base and 4 bases, in that order; junction bases with no gene match: 5. The CDR3 spells CASSYLGQGVGTEAFF. In DNA form, the CDR3 reads TGTGCCAGCAGTTACTTGGGACAGGGGGTTGGCACTGAAGCTTTCTTT.

The chain has TRBV19 and TRBJ2-1; 8 nucleotides line up with TRBD2. Germline V gene sequence: CDR1 LNHDA, CDR2 SQIVND (reference sequence). V trimming: 1 base; J trimming: 7 bases; junction bases outside the gene matches: 9. The CDR3 spans 16 residues. This CDR3 reads CASSIVTSGRGNEQFF. The CDR3 DNA sequence: TGTGCCAGTAGTATAGTAACTAGCGGACGGGGGAATGAGCAGTTCTTC.

V and J are TRBV7-9 and TRBJ2-2; no clear D. Trimming pared 2 bases from V and 5 bases from J, leaving 3 bases between. CDR3 size: 12 residues. Germline CDR1 is SEHNR and CDR2 is FQNEAQ (reference sequence). The CDR3 DNA sequence: TGTGCCAGCAGCTTAACGACCGGGGAGCTGTTTTTT. Amino acids: CASSLTTGELFF.

This clone was counted only a few times. V usage is TRBV7-9 and J usage is TRBJ1-4, with D possibly matching TRBD1 (5 bases). Germline CDR1 reads SEHNR; CDR2 reads FQNEAQ (reference sequence). Trimming removed 3 bases at V and 7 bases at J, with 12 bases between. The CDR3 has 14 amino acids. In nucleotides, the CDR3 is TGTGCCAGCAGCTTCCAGGGTTTCGGTGAAAAACTGTTTTTT. The encoded protein is CASSFQGFGEKLFF.

This clone was observed once. The V gene is TRBV6-5, the J gene TRBJ1-2, with 7 nucleotides matching TRBD1. With 5 bases clipped from V and 4 bases from J, the junction kept 7 bases outside the gene matches. Per germline, CDR1 MNHEY and CDR2 SVGAGI. There are 14 residues in the CDR3. The CDR3 loop is CASSRGQGVYGYTF. In DNA form, the CDR3 reads TGTGCCAGCAGTAGGGGGCAGGGGGTCTATGGCTACACCTTC.

V gene TRBV28 combines with J gene TRBJ1-6, with D perhaps TRBD1 (5 bases). The CDR3 consists of 12 residues. V lost 4 bases and J lost 10, with 8 bases in between. CDR1 and CDR2 (germline): MDHEN, SYDVKM. CDR3 in amino acids: CASSSSGSPLHF. CDR3 sequence (DNA): TGTGCCAGCAGTTCCTCAGGGTCACCCCTCCACTTT.

V is TRBV7-9 and J is TRBJ2-7, with TRBD1 matching 9 bases. V trimming: 8 bases; J trimming: 5 bases; junction bases outside the gene matches: 7. From germline, CDR1 is SEHNR and CDR2 FQNEAQ (reference sequence). The CDR3 length is 13 residues. The CDR3 protein is CASGGTGLDEQYF. The CDR3 nucleotides are TGTGCCAGCGGTGGGACAGGGCTCGACGAGCAGTACTTC.

This clone has just one count. The chain uses TRBV27 and TRBJ1-5, with 7 bases identical to TRBD1. The CDR3 runs to 14 residues. The germline CDR1 and CDR2 sequences are MNHEY and SMNVEV (reference sequence). V gave up 5 bases and J gave up 3 bases; unmatched junction bases: 4. The CDR3 DNA reads TGTGCCAGCAGTAAAGACAGGGACAATCAGCCCCAGCATTTT. Protein: CASSKDRDNQPQHF.

The J gene is TRBJ2-7, the V gene TRBV13, with TRBD2 identical over 13 bases. V shed 5 bases and J 4 bases; nucleotides not matched to a gene: 5. The CDR3 sequence is 15 residues long. Germline-derived CDR1 and CDR2 are PRHDT and FYEKMQ (reference sequence). CDR3 in amino acids: CASSQGLAGKYEQYF. CDR3 nucleotides: TGTGCCAGCAGCCAGGGACTAGCGGGAAAATACGAGCAGTACTTC.

The chain uses TRBV6-6 and TRBJ2-7, with 8 bases fitting TRBD1. The CDR3 contains 13 residues. Losses at the gene ends were 6 bases for V and 5 bases for J; bases not matched to a gene: 6. Germline loops: CDR1 MNHNY, CDR2 SVGAGI (reference sequence). Here the CDR3 reads CASRRDRLDEQYF. The CDR3 coding sequence is TGTGCCAGCAGGAGGGACAGGTTGGACGAGCAGTACTTC.

The chain links TRBV10-2 to TRBJ2-7; D gene unclear. The germline V gene encodes CDR1 WSHSY and CDR2 SAAADI. There are 13 residues in the CDR3. V lost 3 bases and J lost 3, with 9 bases in between. The CDR3, as DNA: TGCGCCAGCAGTGATAGTGATCTCTACGAGCAGTACTTC. Translated: CASSDSDLYEQYF.

The chain carries TRBV6-6 and TRBJ2-2; TRBD2 is a possible D gene (6 bases). Germline values: CDR1 MNHNY, CDR2 SVGAGI (reference sequence). The CDR3 covers 16 residues. Trimming cost V 3 bases and J 0 bases, with 11 bases left between them. Here the CDR3 DNA reads TGTGCCAGCAGTTATGGAGGGCCCACGAACACCGGGGAGCTGTTTTTT. Encoded protein: CASSYGGPTNTGELFF.

The CDR3 here is CASSVTGVYEQYF. The CDR3 nucleotides are TGTGCCAGTAGTGTTACAGGGGTCTACGAGCAGTACTTC. The V gene is TRBV19, the J gene TRBJ2-7; 7 nucleotides align to TRBD1. The V and J ends lost 5 bases and 3 bases, in that order; junction bases with no gene match: 4. The germline V gene encodes CDR1 LNHDA and CDR2 SQIVND (reference sequence). The CDR3 covers 13 residues.

This clone was counted only a few times. This chain links TRBV19 with TRBJ2-1, with 8 bases identical to TRBD1. With 0 bases clipped from V and 2 bases from J, the junction kept 3 bases outside the gene matches. This CDR3 contains 16 residues. Germline CDR1 is LNHDA and CDR2 is SQIVND (reference sequence). DNA for the CDR3: TGTGCCAGTAGTATAGAGGTGACAGGGGCCTACAATGAGCAGTTCTTC. It encodes CASSIEVTGAYNEQFF.

The chain is built from TRBV2 and TRBJ1-2, with D tentatively TRBD1 (6 bases). Germline CDR1 SNHLY, CDR2 FYNNEI. V was pared by 5 bases and J by 4 bases, with 14 bases between. The CDR3 is 14 amino acids. The CDR3 DNA is TGTGCCAGCAGTTATGACAGGATTAGCTATGGCTACACCTTC. This sequence encodes CASSYDRISYGYTF.

The rearrangement links TRBV10-1 to TRBJ1-4; D is undetermined. The CDR3 runs 16 residues. CDR1 and CDR2 (germline): WNHNN, SYGVQD (reference sequence). The V end lost 9 bases, the J end lost 4 bases, and 21 bases lay between the germline ends. The CDR3 DNA reads TGCGCCAGACCGTGGAGTTTGACCCCGGTTAATGAAAAACTGTTTTTT. It codes for CARPWSLTPVNEKLFF.

For the CDR3, the DNA is TGTGCCAGCAGAGCAGCTAGCACAGATACGCAGTATTTT. This encodes CASRAASTDTQYF. This rearrangement joins TRBV6-1 to TRBJ2-3; D unclear. This CDR3 comprises 13 residues. The V end lost 6 bases, the J end lost 0 bases, and 7 bases lay between the germline ends. Germline assignment: CDR1 MNHNS and CDR2 SASEGT.

The gene calls are TRBV28 and TRBJ1-2; the D gene is possibly TRBD1 (6 bases). Per germline, CDR1 MDHEN and CDR2 SYDVKM. Trimming shortened V by 2 bases and J by 4 bases, and 14 bases separated the two germline ends. The CDR3 runs 15 residues. The CDR3 nucleotides are TGTGCCAGCAGTTTACCGGGGGCGAGGGGCTATGGCTACACCTTC. Encoded protein: CASSLPGARGYGYTF.

This clone has just a few counts. The same CDR3 can be traced to other DNA sequences in this sample. The chain carries TRBV5-1 and TRBJ1-1; perhaps TRBD1 as D (6 bases). Germline values: CDR1 SGHRS, CDR2 YFSETQ. The CDR3 length is 13 residues. Between the trimmed V and J ends, which lost 0 bases and 4 bases, there was a span of 7 bases. This CDR3 reads CASSLGGGTEAFF. In nucleotides, the CDR3 is TGCGCCAGCAGCTTGGGAGGGGGCACTGAAGCTTTCTTT.

The chain couples TRBV5-8 to TRBJ1-1, with D tentatively TRBD1 (5 bases). Germline V gene sequence: CDR1 SGHTS, CDR2 YDEGEE. This CDR3 has 16 residues. Trimming pared 0 bases from V and 4 bases from J, leaving 16 bases between. The CDR3 nucleotides read TGTGCCAGCAGCTTGGGCCCGTCTCGGGGGAGCACTGAAGCTTTCTTT. This sequence encodes CASSLGPSRGSTEAFF.

The chain joins TRBV28 to TRBJ1-2; no clear D gene. This CDR3 comprises 13 residues. The V and J ends lost 7 bases and 8 bases respectively, with 17 bases between them. The germline CDR1 and CDR2 sequences are MDHEN and SYDVKM. CDR3 region: CASISTQIKGYTF. DNA for the CDR3: TGTGCCAGCATCTCGACACAAATCAAGGGCTACACCTTC.

This clone was observed a handful of times. This chain joins TRBV15 and TRBJ2-1, with 13 nucleotides matching TRBD2. CDR1 and CDR2 (germline): LNHNV, YYDKDF (reference sequence). This CDR3 contains 15 residues. Trimming cost V 4 bases and J 6 bases; bases outside gene matches: 3. In DNA form, the CDR3 reads TGTGCCACCAGCAAGGGACTAGCGGGGCTCAATGAGCAGTTCTTC. Translating gives CATSKGLAGLNEQFF.